Below are 23 T cell receptor beta chains sequenced from a single sample in a study of blood T cell repertoires in COVID-19 (dated by TCRdb to 2018 to 2020). The library was produced with the immunoSEQ multiplex PCR assay. TCRdb stores this immuneACCESS table with in-frame sequences only. Part of the clones is absent; in the studies checked, under half of the shortfall reflects unresolved V genes, and no reason is known for the rest. The table for this sample lists 30,000 or so clones; around 86% of them were counted only once. 11% to 15% of the sample comes from the top ten. The specimen sequenced was peripheral blood. The receptor set was obtained from a man aged 60 to 69 with active COVID-19.

V is TRBV11-2 and J is TRBJ2-5, with 10 bases aligning to TRBD1. Losses at the gene ends were 7 bases for V and 5 bases for J; bases not matched to a gene: 7. This CDR3 has 14 amino acids. Germline lookup yields CDR1 SGHAT and CDR2 FQNNGV. This CDR3 reads CASIDRGRGETQYF. Here the CDR3 DNA reads TGTGCCAGCATCGACAGGGGGCGCGGGGAGACCCAGTACTTC.

This sequence joins TRBV19 and TRBJ2-7, with D possibly being TRBD2 (6 bases). From germline, CDR1 is LNHDA and CDR2 SQIVND (reference sequence). The V and J ends lost 5 bases and 4 bases respectively, with 12 bases between them. This CDR3 has 13 residues. The CDR3 reads CASSPEGMYEQYF. The CDR3 DNA sequence: TGTGCCAGTAGTCCGGAGGGGATGTACGAGCAGTACTTC.

The chain uses TRBV4-3 and TRBJ1-2, with TRBD1 matching 9 bases. The CDR3 loop spans 15 amino acids. Unmatched junction bases numbered 7, after V lost 0 bases and J lost 8 bases. The germline CDR1 and CDR2 sequences are LGHNA and YSLEER. The CDR3 loop reads CASSQDQLDRGGYTF. The CDR3 coding sequence is TGCGCCAGCAGCCAAGATCAATTGGACAGGGGCGGCTACACCTTC.

This clone was counted only a few times. The V gene is TRBV6-5, the J gene TRBJ1-1, with D possibly TRBD1 on 6 matching bases. Looked up from germline, CDR1 is MNHEY and CDR2 is SVGAGI. V lost 6 bases and J 6 bases, leaving 20 bases between the germline ends. The CDR3 extends over 15 amino acids. The CDR3 bases are TGTGCCAGCAGGAGGGACGCAGCACCAGGGGCTGAAGCTTTCTTT. Protein product: CASRRDAAPGAEAFF.

The chain is built from TRBV6-6 and TRBJ2-5; D may be TRBD1 (7 bases). V dropped 0 bases and J dropped 5 bases, with 16 bases sitting between them. Germline-derived CDR1 and CDR2 are MNHNY and SVGAGI (reference sequence). This CDR3 contains 16 residues. CDR3 loop: CASSYSGQGDWETQYF. The CDR3 DNA reads as TGTGCCAGCAGTTACTCAGGGCAGGGGGACTGGGAGACCCAGTACTTC.

The table lists this clone with a count of one. This chain connects TRBV5-4 to TRBJ2-5; 8 nucleotides agree with TRBD2. Germline V gene data show CDR1 as SGHNT and CDR2 as YYREEE (reference sequence). The CDR3 has 15 amino acids. With V trimmed by 5 bases and J by 5 bases, 11 bases remained unmatched. The CDR3 nucleotides are TGTGCCAGCAGTAAGACAACGGGGGGGGGCGAGACCCAGTACTTC. Translating it yields CASSKTTGGGETQYF.

The chain carries TRBV27 and TRBJ2-1; perhaps TRBD2 as D (5 bases). CDR1 and CDR2 (germline): MNHEY, SMNVEV (reference sequence). The V gene lost 0 bases and the J gene lost 4 bases, with 13 bases spanning the gap. The CDR3 is made up of 16 amino acids. CDR3 residues: CASSLSAGNRYNEQFF. The CDR3 nucleotides are TGTGCCAGCAGTTTATCGGCCGGGAATCGTTACAATGAGCAGTTCTTC.

The chain has TRBV2 and TRBJ2-3; D is ambiguous. This CDR3 has 12 residues. V gave up 11 bases and J gave up 4 bases, with 13 bases separating them. CDR1 and CDR2 (germline): SNHLY, FYNNEI. CDR3 protein: CAAAGDADTQYF. Here the CDR3 DNA reads TGTGCCGCGGCCGGAGACGCAGATACGCAGTATTTT.

The gene calls are TRBV15 and TRBJ2-7, with 12 bases lining up with TRBD2. The CDR3 is made up of 20 amino acids. The V and J ends lost 5 bases and 9 bases, in that order; junction bases with no gene match: 26. CDR1 is LNHNV and CDR2 is YYDKDF in the germline V gene (reference sequence). CDR3 protein: CATSGTTGEVTSGGRFVQYF. The CDR3, as DNA: TGTGCCACCAGCGGAACTACAGGGGAGGTTACTAGCGGGGGGCGTTTTGTGCAGTACTTC.

This clone was seen a few times. The chain combines TRBV12-3 or TRBV12-4 with TRBJ2-7, with D tentatively TRBD2 (6 bases). CDR3 length equals 12 residues. V dropped 4 bases and J dropped 5 bases, with 9 bases sitting between them. The CDR3 DNA is TGTGCCAGCAGTTGGGGAGGTAACGAGCAGTACTTC. This encodes CASSWGGNEQYF.

The chain is built from TRBV19 and TRBJ2-1; TRBD1 is a possible D gene (8 bases). The CDR3 sequence is 13 residues long. Germline loops: CDR1 LNHDA, CDR2 SQIVND (reference sequence). Trimming removed 6 bases from V and 9 bases from J, with 15 bases in between. The CDR3 coding sequence is TGTGCCAGTAGCATGGACAGGGAGGGTGAGCAGTTCTTC. Translated: CASSMDREGEQFF.

This sequence joins TRBV4-2 and TRBJ2-7; TRBD1 is a possible D gene (6 bases). The CDR3 has 16 amino acids. The V gene's germline CDR1 is LGHNA and CDR2 YNFKEQ. Trimming removed 3 bases from V and 3 bases from J, with 18 bases in between. The CDR3 sequence is CASSQSGVGRYYEQYF. The CDR3 DNA reads TGTGCCAGCAGCCAGTCAGGGGTTGGGCGATACTACGAGCAGTACTTC.

The chain links TRBV7-9 to TRBJ2-7; TRBD2 aligns across 9 bases. There are 14 residues in the CDR3. Per the germline V gene, CDR1 is SEHNR and CDR2 is FQNEAQ (reference sequence). Trimming took 6 bases from V and 2 from J; bases not matched to a gene: 5. The CDR3 reads CASRPSGTTYEQYF. DNA for the CDR3: TGTGCCAGCAGACCTAGCGGGACAACCTACGAGCAGTACTTC.

This chain uses TRBV3-1 (or the pseudogene TRBV3-2) with TRBJ2-7; 8 positions match TRBD2. The V segment lost 5 bases and the J segment 9 bases; nucleotides outside the gene matches: 12. This CDR3 is built from 14 residues. CDR1 and CDR2 from the germline V gene are LGHDT and YNNKEL (reference sequence). The CDR3: CASSFRGGPQWQYF. CDR3 nucleotides: TGTGCCAGCAGCTTCCGGGGGGGGCCGCAATGGCAGTACTTC.

The rearrangement links TRBV4-2 to TRBJ2-3; 8 bases agree with TRBD2. Trimming took 4 bases from V and 3 from J; bases not matched to a gene: 9. The CDR3 extends over 16 amino acids. Germline assignment: CDR1 LGHNA and CDR2 YNFKEQ. The CDR3: CASSRDPGLETDTQYF. The CDR3, as DNA: TGTGCCAGCAGCCGTGATCCGGGACTAGAGACAGATACGCAGTATTTT.

The chain uses TRBV9 and TRBJ2-3; no firm D call. The V end lost 3 bases, the J end lost 1 base, and 9 bases lay between the germline ends. Germline CDR1 SGDLS, CDR2 YYNGEE. The CDR3 has 14 residues. The CDR3 protein is CASSAFTGTDTQYF. CDR3 sequence (DNA): TGTGCCAGCAGCGCTTTTACAGGCACAGATACGCAGTATTTT.

By share, this clone ranks as medium-sized. J is TRBJ1-6 and V is TRBV6-4; maybe TRBD1 (5 bases). V lost 1 base, J lost 7 bases, and 23 bases lay in between. In germline, CDR1 is MRHNA, CDR2 SNTAGT. This CDR3 spans 19 amino acids. DNA for the CDR3: TGTGCCAGCAGTGACTTGGGGGAGGCAGCTGAAACCCTAAATTCACCCCTCCACTTT. It codes for CASSDLGEAAETLNSPLHF.

This chain joins TRBV5-1 and TRBJ2-1, with D possibly matching TRBD1 (7 bases). CDR1 is SGHRS, CDR2 YFSETQ, per germline. The CDR3 loop spans 15 amino acids. V lost 0 bases and J lost 4, with 11 bases in between. The DNA of the CDR3 is TGCGCCAGCAGCTTGGCGGGGGACAGATACAATGAGCAGTTCTTC. Protein: CASSLAGDRYNEQFF.

The V gene is TRBV6-5, the J gene TRBJ2-1, with 7 bases identical to TRBD2. The CDR3 has 15 residues. CDR1 is MNHEY and CDR2 is SVGAGI in the germline V gene. V shed 6 bases, J shed 7 bases, and the junction held 12 bases outside the gene matches. The CDR3 protein is CASRPRLAQVNEQFF. The CDR3 region has the DNA TGTGCCAGCAGGCCCAGACTAGCACAGGTAAATGAGCAGTTCTTC.

This chain uses TRBV5-6 with TRBJ2-5, with 10 positions matching TRBD2. From germline, CDR1 is SGHDT and CDR2 YYEEEE. This CDR3 comprises 16 residues. V shed 0 bases and J 1 base; nucleotides not matched to a gene: 3. CDR3 coding DNA: TGTGCCAGCAGCTTGGTGGGACTAGCGTCCCAAGAGACCCAGTACTTC. Translated: CASSLVGLASQETQYF.

The chain links TRBV7-7 to TRBJ2-7, with TRBD2 as a possible D gene (6 bases). The CDR3 spans 12 residues. The V end lost 10 bases, the J end lost 1 base, and 11 bases lay between the germline ends. Germline CDR1 SSHAT, CDR2 FNYEAQ (reference sequence). The CDR3 region has the DNA TGTGCCATACCGGGGGATTCCTACGAGCAGTACTTC. Its translation: CAIPGDSYEQYF.

This clone has only one observation. This chain joins TRBV4-3 and TRBJ2-7, with 7 bases identical to TRBD1. The germline V gene has CDR1 LGHNA and CDR2 YSLEER. CDR3 length: 15 amino acids. After removal of 4 bases from V and 5 bases from J, the junction contained 11 bases not matched to a gene. Here the CDR3 DNA reads TGCGCCAGCAGCCCGAACCTGGGGACAGCGCACGAGCAGTACTTC. Translation: CASSPNLGTAHEQYF.

The gene calls are TRBV9 and TRBJ2-3, with 9 bases matching TRBD2. V gave up 4 bases and J gave up 9 bases; unmatched junction bases: 18. This CDR3 contains 17 residues. Germline CDR1 reads SGDLS; CDR2 reads YYNGEE. CDR3 sequence (DNA): TGTGCCAGCAGCCCCTTGGTGGCTAGCGGGGCTTCGCAAACGCAGTATTTT. This translates into CASSPLVASGASQTQYF.